This TCR beta chain was identified during a study of shared clonotypes between healthy human individuals. Whole-study findings and limits: Depth of sequencing was expected to influence donor clonotype sharing.

Selected positively for CCR7 and CD45RO-negative, naive CD8 cells excluded terminally differentiated effector memory CD45RA+ cells. This table comes from immunoSEQ multiplex PCR, and its TCRdb copy is limited to in-frame clones, with some not included. The table has 760,000 or so clones, about 96% seen once. Per the germline V gene, CDR1 is MGHRA and CDR2 is YSYEKL. CDR3 length: 13 residues. Unmatched junction bases numbered 4, after V lost 6 bases and J lost 5 bases. Points on this clone: Its antigen remains unknown.

The sequence came from a man between 25 and 39 years old in good health. The sample taken for sequencing was naive CD8+ T cells sorted from blood. This sequence joins TRBV4-1 and TRBJ2-5, with 9 bases fitting TRBD2. In DNA, the CDR3 is TGCGCCAGCAGTCCGGGACTAGCTGAGACCCAGTACTTC. Translating it yields CASSPGLAETQYF.